This TCR beta chain was captured in a study of PD-L1 blockade in urothelial cancer. Turning to the study itself: Patients' histories included 0 to 3 prior chemotherapy regimens. T cells numbered a median of approximately 150,000 in the blood samples. Findings and limits, study-wide: Below-median pretreatment blood TCR clonality was a predictor of better survival.

Sequenced by immunoSEQ multiplex PCR; TCRdb stores in-frame clones only, minus some. The sample lists 100,000 to 150,000 clones; about 83% were seen once. In its sample, this clone was seen once. What it binds is not known. Time point specified: peripheral blood 6 weeks after treatment start. The CDR3 extends over 14 amino acids. Germline CDR1 is MNHEY and CDR2 is SVGAGI. The V and J ends lost 6 bases and 0 bases respectively, with 8 bases between them. Sequenced material: PBMCs, taken around atezolizumab (anti-PD-L1) treatment. J is TRBJ1-4 and V is TRBV6-5; D not resolved. The clonotype comes from a man between 50 and 59 years old with urothelial cancer. The DNA of the CDR3 is TGTGCCAGCAGAAGGACTTCAACTAATGAAAAACTGTTTTTT. This codes for CASRRTSTNEKLFF.